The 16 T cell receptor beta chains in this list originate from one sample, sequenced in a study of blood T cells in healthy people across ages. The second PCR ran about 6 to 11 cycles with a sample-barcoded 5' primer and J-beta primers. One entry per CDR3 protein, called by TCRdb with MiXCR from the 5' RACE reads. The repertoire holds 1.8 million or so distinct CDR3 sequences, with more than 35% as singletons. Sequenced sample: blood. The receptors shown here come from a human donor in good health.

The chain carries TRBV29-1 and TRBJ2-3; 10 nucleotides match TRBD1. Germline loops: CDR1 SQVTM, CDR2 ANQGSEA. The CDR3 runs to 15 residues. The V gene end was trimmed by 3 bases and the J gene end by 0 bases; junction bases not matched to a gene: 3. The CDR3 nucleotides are TGCAGCGTTGATGGGGGACAGGGGAGCACAGATACGCAGTATTTT. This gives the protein CSVDGGQGSTDTQYF.

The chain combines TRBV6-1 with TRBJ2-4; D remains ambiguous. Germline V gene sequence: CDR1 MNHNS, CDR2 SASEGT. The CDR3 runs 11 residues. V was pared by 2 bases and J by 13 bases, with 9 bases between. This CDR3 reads CASSERKTQYF. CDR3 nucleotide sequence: TGTGCCAGCAGTGAAAGAAAAACCCAGTACTTC.

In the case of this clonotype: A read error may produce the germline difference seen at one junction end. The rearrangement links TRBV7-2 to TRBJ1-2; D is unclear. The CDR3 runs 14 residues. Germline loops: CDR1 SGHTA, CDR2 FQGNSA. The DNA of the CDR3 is TGTGCTAGCAGCTCAGGTCTGGCTAACTATGGCTACACCTTC. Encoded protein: CASSSGLANYGYTF.

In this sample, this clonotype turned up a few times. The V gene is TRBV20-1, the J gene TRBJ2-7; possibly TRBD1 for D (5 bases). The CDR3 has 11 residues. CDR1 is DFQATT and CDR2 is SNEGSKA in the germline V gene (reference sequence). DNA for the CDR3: TGCGGTCGACAGCATACCTACGAGCAGTACTTC. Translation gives CGRQHTYEQYF.

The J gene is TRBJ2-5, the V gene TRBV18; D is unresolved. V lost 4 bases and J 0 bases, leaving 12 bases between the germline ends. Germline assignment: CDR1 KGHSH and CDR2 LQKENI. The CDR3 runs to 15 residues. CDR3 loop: CASSRGPGDQETQYF. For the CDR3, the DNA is TGTGCCAGCTCACGAGGACCAGGAGACCAAGAGACCCAGTACTTC. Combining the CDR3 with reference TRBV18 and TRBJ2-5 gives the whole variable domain NAGVMQNPRHLVRRRGQEARLRCSPMKGHSHVYWYRQLPEEGLKFMVYLQKENIIDESGMPKERFSAEFPKEGPSILRIQQVVRGDSAAYFCASSRGPGDQETQYFGPGTRLLVL.

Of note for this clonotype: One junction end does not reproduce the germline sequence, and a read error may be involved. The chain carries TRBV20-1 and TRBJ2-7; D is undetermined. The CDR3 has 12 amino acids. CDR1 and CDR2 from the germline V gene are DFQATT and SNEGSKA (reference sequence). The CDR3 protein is CRARDLIREQYF. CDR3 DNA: TGCAGGGCTAGAGATCTCATCAGGGAGCAGTACTTC.

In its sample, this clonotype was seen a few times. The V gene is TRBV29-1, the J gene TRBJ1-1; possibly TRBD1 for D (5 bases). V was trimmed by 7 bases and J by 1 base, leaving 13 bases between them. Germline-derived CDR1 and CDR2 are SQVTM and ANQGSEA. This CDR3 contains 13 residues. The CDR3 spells CSAIQGPNTEAFF. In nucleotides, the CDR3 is TGCAGCGCAATCCAGGGACCGAACACTGAAGCTTTCTTT.

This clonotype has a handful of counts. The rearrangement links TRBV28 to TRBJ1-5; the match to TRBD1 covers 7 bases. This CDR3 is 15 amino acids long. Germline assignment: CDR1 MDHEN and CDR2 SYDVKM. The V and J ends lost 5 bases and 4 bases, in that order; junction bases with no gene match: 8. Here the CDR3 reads CASSQMRTGNQPQHF. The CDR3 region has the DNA TGTGCCAGCAGTCAAATGAGGACAGGAAATCAGCCCCAGCATTTT.

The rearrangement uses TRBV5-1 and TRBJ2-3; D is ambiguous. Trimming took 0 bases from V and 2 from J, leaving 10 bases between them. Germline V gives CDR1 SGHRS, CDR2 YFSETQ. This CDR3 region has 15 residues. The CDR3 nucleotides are TGCGCCAGCAGCTTGGTTGTGGCGTCCACAGATACGCAGTATTTT. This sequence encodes CASSLVVASTDTQYF.

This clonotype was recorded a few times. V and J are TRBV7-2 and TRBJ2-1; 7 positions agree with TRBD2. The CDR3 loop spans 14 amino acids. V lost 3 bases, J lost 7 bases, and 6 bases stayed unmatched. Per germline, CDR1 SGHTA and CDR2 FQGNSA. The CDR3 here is CASSFRWEGNEQFF. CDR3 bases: TGTGCCAGCAGCTTCCGATGGGAGGGAAATGAGCAGTTCTTC.

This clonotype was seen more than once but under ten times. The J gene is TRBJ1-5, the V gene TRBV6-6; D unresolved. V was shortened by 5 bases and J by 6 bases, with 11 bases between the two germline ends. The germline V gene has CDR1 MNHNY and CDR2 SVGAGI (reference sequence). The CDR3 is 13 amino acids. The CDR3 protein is CASSHLEGQPQHF. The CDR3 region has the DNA TGTGCCAGCAGTCATCTCGAAGGTCAGCCCCAGCATTTT.

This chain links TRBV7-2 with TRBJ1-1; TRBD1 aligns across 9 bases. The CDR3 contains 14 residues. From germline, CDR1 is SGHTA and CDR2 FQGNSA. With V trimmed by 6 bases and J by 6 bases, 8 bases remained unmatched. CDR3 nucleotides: TGTGCCAGCAGAAATACAGGGGGCACCGCTGAAGCTTTCTTT. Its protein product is CASRNTGGTAEAFF. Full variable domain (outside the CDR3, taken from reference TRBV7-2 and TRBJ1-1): GAGVSQSPSNKVTEKGKDVELRCDPISGHTALYWYRQSLGQGLEFLIYFQGNSAPDKSGLPSDRFSAERTGGSVSTLTIQRTQQEDSAVYLCASRNTGGTAEAFFGQGTRLTVV.

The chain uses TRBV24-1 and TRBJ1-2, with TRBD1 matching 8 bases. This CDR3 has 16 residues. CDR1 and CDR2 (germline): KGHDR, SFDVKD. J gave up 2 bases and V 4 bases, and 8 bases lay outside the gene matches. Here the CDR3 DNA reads TGTGCCACCAGTGACCCGACAGGGGAAGGAAACTATGGCTACACCTTC. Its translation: CATSDPTGEGNYGYTF.

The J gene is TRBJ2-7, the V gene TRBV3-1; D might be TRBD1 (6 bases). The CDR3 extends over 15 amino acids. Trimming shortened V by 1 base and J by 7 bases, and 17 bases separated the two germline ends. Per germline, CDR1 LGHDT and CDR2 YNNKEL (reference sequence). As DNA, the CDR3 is TGTGCCAGCAGCCAAGGAGGGGGTACCTACAATGAGCAGTACTTC. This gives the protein CASSQGGGTYNEQYF.

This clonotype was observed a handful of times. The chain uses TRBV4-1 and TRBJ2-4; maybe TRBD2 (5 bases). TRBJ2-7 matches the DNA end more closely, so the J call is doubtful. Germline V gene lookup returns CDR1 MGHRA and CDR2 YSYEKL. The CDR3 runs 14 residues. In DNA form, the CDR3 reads TGCGCCAGCAGCCATCCTAGTAGAGGGAGCGAGCAGTACTTC. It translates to CASSHPSRGSEQYF.

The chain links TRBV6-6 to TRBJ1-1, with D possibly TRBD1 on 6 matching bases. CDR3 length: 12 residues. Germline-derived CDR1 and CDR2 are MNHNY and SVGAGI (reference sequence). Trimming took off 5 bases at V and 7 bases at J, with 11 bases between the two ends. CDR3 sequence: CASSTGNREAFF. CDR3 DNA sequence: TGTGCCAGCAGTACAGGGAACCGTGAAGCTTTCTTT.